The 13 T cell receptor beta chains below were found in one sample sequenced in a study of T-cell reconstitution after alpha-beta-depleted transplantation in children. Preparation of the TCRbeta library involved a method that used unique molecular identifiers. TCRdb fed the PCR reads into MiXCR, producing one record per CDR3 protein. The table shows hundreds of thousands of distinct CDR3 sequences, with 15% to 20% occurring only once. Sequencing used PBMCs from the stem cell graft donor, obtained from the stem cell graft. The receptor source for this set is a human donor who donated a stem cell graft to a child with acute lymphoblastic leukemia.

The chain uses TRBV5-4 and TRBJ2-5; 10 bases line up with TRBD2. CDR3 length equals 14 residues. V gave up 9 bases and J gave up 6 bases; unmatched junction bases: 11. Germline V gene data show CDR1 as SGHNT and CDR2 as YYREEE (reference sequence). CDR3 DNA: TGTGCCACCGCAGCGGGAGGGGGCTCGAAGACCCAGTACTTC. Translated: CATAAGGGSKTQYF.

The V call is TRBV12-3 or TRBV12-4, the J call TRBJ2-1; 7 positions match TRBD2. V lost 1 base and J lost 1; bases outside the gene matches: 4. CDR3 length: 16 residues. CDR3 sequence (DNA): TGTGCCAGCAGTTTAGGGGTTAGCGGGTCCTACAATGAGCAGTTCTTC. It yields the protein CASSLGVSGSYNEQFF.

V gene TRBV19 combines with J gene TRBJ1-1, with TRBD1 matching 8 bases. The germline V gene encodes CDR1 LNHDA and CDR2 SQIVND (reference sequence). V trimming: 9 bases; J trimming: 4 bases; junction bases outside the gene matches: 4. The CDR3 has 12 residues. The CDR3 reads CASYTGGTEAFF. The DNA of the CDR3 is TGTGCCAGCTACACAGGGGGCACTGAAGCTTTCTTT.

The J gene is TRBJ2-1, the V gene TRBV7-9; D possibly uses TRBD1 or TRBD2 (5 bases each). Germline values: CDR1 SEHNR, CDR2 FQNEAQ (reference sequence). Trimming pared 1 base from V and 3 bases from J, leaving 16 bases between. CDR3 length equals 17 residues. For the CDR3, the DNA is TGTGCCAGCAGCTTAGGGGTGGGGGAGCGCAGCTACAATGAGCAGTTCTTC. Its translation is CASSLGVGERSYNEQFF.

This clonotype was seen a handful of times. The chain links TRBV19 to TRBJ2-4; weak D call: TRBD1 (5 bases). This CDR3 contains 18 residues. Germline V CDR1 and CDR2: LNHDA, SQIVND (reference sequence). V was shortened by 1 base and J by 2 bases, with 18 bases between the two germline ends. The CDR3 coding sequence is TGTGCCAGTAGTATAGTTCAGGGAAAAGCTTTTACCAAAAACATTCAGTACTTC. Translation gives CASSIVQGKAFTKNIQYF. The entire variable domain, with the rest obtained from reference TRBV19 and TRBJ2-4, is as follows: DGGITQSPKYLFRKEGQNVTLSCEQNLNHDAMYWYRQDPGQGLRLIYYSQIVNDFQKGDIAEGYSVSREKKESFPLTVTSAQKNPTAFYLCASSIVQGKAFTKNIQYFGAGTRLSVL.

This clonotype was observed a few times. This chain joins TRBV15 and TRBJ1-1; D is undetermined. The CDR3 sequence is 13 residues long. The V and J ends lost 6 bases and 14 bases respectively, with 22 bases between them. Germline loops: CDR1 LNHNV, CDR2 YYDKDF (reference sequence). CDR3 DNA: TGTGCCACCAGTTTTAGTCGGGAGCAGCGGTACTTCTTT. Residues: CATSFSREQRYFF.

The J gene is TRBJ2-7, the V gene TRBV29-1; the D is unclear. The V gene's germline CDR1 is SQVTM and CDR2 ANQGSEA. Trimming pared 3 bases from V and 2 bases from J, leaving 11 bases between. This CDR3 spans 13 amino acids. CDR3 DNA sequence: TGCAGCGTTGAGGGAAAACAAGCCTACGAGCAGTACTTC. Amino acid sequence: CSVEGKQAYEQYF.

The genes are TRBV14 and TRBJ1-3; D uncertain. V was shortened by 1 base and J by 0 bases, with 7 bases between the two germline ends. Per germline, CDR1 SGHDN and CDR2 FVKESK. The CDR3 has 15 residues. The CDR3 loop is CASSQVWGSGNTIYF. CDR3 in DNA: TGTGCCAGCAGCCAAGTCTGGGGCTCTGGAAACACCATATATTTT.

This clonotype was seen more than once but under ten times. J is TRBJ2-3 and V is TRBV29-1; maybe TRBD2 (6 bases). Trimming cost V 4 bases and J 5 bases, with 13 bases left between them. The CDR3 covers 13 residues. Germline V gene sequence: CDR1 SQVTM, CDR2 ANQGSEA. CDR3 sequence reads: CSVGRGLGDTQYF. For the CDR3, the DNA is TGCAGCGTTGGTCGGGGGTTGGGAGATACGCAGTATTTT.

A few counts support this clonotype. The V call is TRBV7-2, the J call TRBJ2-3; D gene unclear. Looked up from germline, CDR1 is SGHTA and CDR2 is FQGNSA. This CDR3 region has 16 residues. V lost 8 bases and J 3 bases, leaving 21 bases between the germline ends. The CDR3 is CASSFSSAAGTDTQYF. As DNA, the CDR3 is TGTGCCAGCTCCTTTTCTTCGGCGGCCGGGACAGATACGCAGTATTTT.

DNA of the CDR3: TGCAGTGCCCGAAGGGGGGCAACTAATGAAAAACTGTTTTTT. Its translation: CSARRGATNEKLFF. V is TRBV20-1 and J is TRBJ1-4; the D gene is possibly TRBD1 (6 bases). The V and J ends lost 6 bases and 0 bases respectively, with 11 bases between them. CDR3 length equals 14 residues. The germline gives CDR1 DFQATT, CDR2 SNEGSKA (reference sequence).

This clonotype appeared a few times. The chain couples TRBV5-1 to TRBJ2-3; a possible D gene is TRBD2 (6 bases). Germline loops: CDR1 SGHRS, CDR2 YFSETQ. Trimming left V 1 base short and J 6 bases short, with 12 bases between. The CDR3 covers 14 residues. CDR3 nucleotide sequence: TGCGCCAGCAGCTTGACGGGAGACTCGGATACGCAGTATTTT. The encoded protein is CASSLTGDSDTQYF. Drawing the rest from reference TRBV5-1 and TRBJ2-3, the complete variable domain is KAGVTQTPRYLIKTRGQQVTLSCSPISGHRSVSWYQQTPGQGLQFLFEYFSETQRNKGNFPGRFSGRQFSNSRSEMNVSTLELGDSALYLCASSLTGDSDTQYFGPGTRLTVL.

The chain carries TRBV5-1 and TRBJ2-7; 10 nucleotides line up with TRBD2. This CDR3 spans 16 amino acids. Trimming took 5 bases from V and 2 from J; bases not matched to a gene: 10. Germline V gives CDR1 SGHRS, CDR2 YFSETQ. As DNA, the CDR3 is TGCGCCAGCAGAAGGACTAGCGGCCCGCAGACCTACGAGCAGTACTTC. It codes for CASRRTSGPQTYEQYF.